Described below is a single TCR beta chain sequence and its context. Per the original methods: Estimation of nucleated cell counts was performed using reference gene primer amplification. Produced via immunoSEQ multiplex PCR; TCRdb's table is partial and in-frame only. V and J calls and clone size are given by that table; D and trimming were obtained from the DNA. The sample has about 200,000 clones, less than 85% seen once. CDR1 is SNHLY and CDR2 is FYNNEI in the germline V gene. The CDR3 is 14 amino acids. V was trimmed by 3 bases and J by 7 bases, leaving 15 bases between them. Participant reports of clinical history set cohort assignment. The data stem from a study of blood T cell repertoires in COVID-19. Across the whole study: The samples span acute and convalescent COVID-19 from the United States, Italy and Spain. Sources were T cells, B-cell-depleted T cells, or PBMCs; the material itself was cDNA or gDNA.

Sequenced: PBMCs or T cells enriched from blood (not recorded which). The chain carries TRBV2 and TRBJ1-1, with D uncertain. The sequence was obtained from a woman aged 60-70 years with acute COVID-19. In nucleotides, the CDR3 is TGTGCCAGCAGTGATCGGAATGTCGAGGGTGAAGCTTTCTTT. Translation: CASSDRNVEGEAFF.